The 19 T cell receptor beta chains presented below share a single source sample, sequenced in a study of blood T cell repertoires in COVID-19. The table came from immunoSEQ multiplex PCR; TCRdb's copy has only in-frame clones and leaves some out. The sample has under 450,000 clones, 75% to 90% seen once; the top ten hold approximately 5%. Sequenced: PBMCs or T cells enriched from blood (not recorded which). Receptor source: a woman between 45 and 60 years old who had recovered from COVID-19.

In its sample, this clone was seen once. In DNA, the CDR3 is TGTGCCAGCAGTGACGGGGTTAATTCACCCCTCCACTTT. As protein: CASSDGVNSPLHF. V usage is TRBV2 and J usage is TRBJ1-6; D uncertain. Germline V gene lookup returns CDR1 SNHLY and CDR2 FYNNEI. V was pared by 3 bases and J by 6 bases, with 6 bases between. This CDR3 has 13 residues.

The gene calls are TRBV5-1 and TRBJ1-2, with TRBD1 as a possible D gene (6 bases). Looked up from germline, CDR1 is SGHRS and CDR2 is YFSETQ. V was trimmed by 2 bases and J by 10 bases, leaving 12 bases between them. The CDR3 runs to 12 residues. The CDR3 is CASSFGGRDYTF. The CDR3 DNA follows: TGCGCCAGCAGCTTCGGGGGGCGTGACTACACCTTC.

The chain employs TRBV5-5 and TRBJ2-3; 11 bases line up with TRBD2. Per the germline V gene, CDR1 is SGHKS and CDR2 is YYEKEE (reference sequence). This CDR3 is built from 16 residues. With V trimmed by 6 bases and J by 4 bases, 10 bases remained unmatched. The CDR3 sequence: CASTRLAGTLADTQYF. The CDR3 DNA reads TGTGCCAGCACCCGACTAGCGGGAACCCTCGCAGATACGCAGTATTTT.

The chain joins TRBV19 to TRBJ1-5; no firm D call. Between the trimmed V and J ends, which lost 1 base and 6 bases, there was a span of 7 bases. Looked up from germline, CDR1 is LNHDA and CDR2 is SQIVND (reference sequence). CDR3 length: 13 residues. The CDR3 DNA reads TGTGCCAGTAGTATAGTCTCGGGTCAGCCCCAGCATTTT. This gives the protein CASSIVSGQPQHF.

The chain joins TRBV6-1 to TRBJ2-7, with a tentative D call TRBD2 (5 bases). CDR1 is MNHNS and CDR2 is SASEGT in the germline V gene. The CDR3 sequence is 14 residues long. V lost 2 bases and J lost 2, with 10 bases in between. CDR3 sequence (DNA): TGTGCCAGCAGTGAAACCCGGGGAGCCTACGAGCAGTACTTC. Its translation: CASSETRGAYEQYF.

The chain employs TRBV29-1 and TRBJ2-7; 10 nucleotides match TRBD2. The CDR3 is 14 amino acids. V gave up 6 bases and J gave up 3 bases; unmatched junction bases: 8. Germline CDR1 reads SQVTM; CDR2 reads ANQGSEA. CDR3 coding DNA: TGCAGCGTGGGGCTACTAGCGGGATACTACGAGCAGTACTTC. Translated: CSVGLLAGYYEQYF.

Of note for this clone: At one boundary the junction diverges from the germline segment, which might be a read error. The chain employs TRBV7-6 and TRBJ2-1, with 7 bases lining up with TRBD2. CDR3 length: 15 amino acids. Germline loops: CDR1 SGHVS, CDR2 FNYEAQ. The CDR3 DNA follows: TGTGCCAGCAGCCTAGCGGCCAACTCCTACAATGAGCAGTTCTTC. Translated: CASSLAANSYNEQFF.

The rearrangement joins TRBV7-9 to TRBJ1-1, with a tentative D call TRBD1 (5 bases). Trimming pared 4 bases from V and 11 bases from J, leaving 11 bases between. CDR1 and CDR2 from the germline V gene are SEHNR and FQNEAQ (reference sequence). The CDR3 has 11 residues. In nucleotides, the CDR3 is TGTGCCAGCAGCTCCGACAGTGGGGCTTTCTTT. This codes for CASSSDSGAFF.

The chain employs TRBV30 and TRBJ1-3, with 10 bases that match TRBD1. Germline assignment: CDR1 GTSNPN and CDR2 SVGIG (reference sequence). The length of the CDR3 is 16 residues. V lost 1 base and J lost 4; bases outside the gene matches: 7. The DNA of the CDR3 is TGTGCCTGGAGTGCGCGACAGGGGGCAGGCGGAAACACCATATATTTT. Protein product: CAWSARQGAGGNTIYF.

The sample holds one count of this clone. This chain uses TRBV7-2 with TRBJ2-5, with D possibly being TRBD1 (6 bases). This CDR3 is built from 14 residues. V dropped 2 bases and J dropped 4 bases, with 11 bases sitting between them. Germline V gene data show CDR1 as SGHTA and CDR2 as FQGNSA. The CDR3 sequence: CASSLQGIGETQYF. The CDR3 DNA follows: TGTGCCAGCAGCTTACAGGGGATTGGAGAGACCCAGTACTTC.

The V gene is TRBV7-2, the J gene TRBJ2-7, with D possibly being TRBD2 (6 bases). CDR3 length equals 13 residues. Trimming pared 5 bases from V and 5 bases from J, leaving 13 bases between. In germline, CDR1 is SGHTA, CDR2 FQGNSA. CDR3 amino acids: CASSPRGVDEQYF. CDR3 sequence (DNA): TGTGCCAGCAGCCCCCGCGGGGTGGACGAGCAGTACTTC.

Comments on this clone: Within the sample, other DNA sequences also encode this same CDR3. The chain combines TRBV19 with TRBJ1-3; D gene unclear. Trimming took 4 bases from V and 0 from J, leaving 10 bases between them. The CDR3 length is 15 residues. From germline, CDR1 is LNHDA and CDR2 SQIVND (reference sequence). The CDR3 nucleotides are TGTGCCAGTAGTACCGGCGGGAGCTCTGGAAACACCATATATTTT. The encoded protein is CASSTGGSSGNTIYF.

This clone showed up just once. This chain connects TRBV6-1 to TRBJ1-1; D call uncertain. CDR1 is MNHNS, CDR2 SASEGT, per germline. CDR3 length equals 16 residues. V was pared by 3 bases and J by 2 bases, with 16 bases between. CDR3 sequence (DNA): TGTGCCAGCAGTGATCCACCCCTTACACGTAACACTGAAGCTTTCTTT. Protein product: CASSDPPLTRNTEAFF.

J is TRBJ1-1 and V is TRBV20-1; possible D gene TRBD1, 5 bases. V was pared by 3 bases and J by 3 bases, with 14 bases between. The CDR3 runs 14 residues. Germline values: CDR1 DFQATT, CDR2 SNEGSKA (reference sequence). CDR3 region: CSASSEGWDTEAFF. CDR3 nucleotides: TGCAGTGCTAGTTCGGAGGGGTGGGACACTGAAGCTTTCTTT.

This clone was counted once. The chain uses TRBV2 and TRBJ1-2, with a tentative D call TRBD1 (5 bases). V gave up 6 bases and J gave up 6 bases, with 14 bases separating them. CDR3 length: 13 amino acids. Per the germline V gene, CDR1 is SNHLY and CDR2 is FYNNEI. The CDR3 region has the DNA TGTGCCAGCAGGCCCGGGGGGTCACATGGCTACACCTTC. As protein: CASRPGGSHGYTF.

This clone was observed a few times. The rearrangement joins TRBV7-9 to TRBJ1-5, with D perhaps TRBD1 (6 bases). In germline, CDR1 is SEHNR, CDR2 FQNEAQ (reference sequence). The CDR3 contains 17 residues. Trimming cost V 2 bases and J 3 bases, with 17 bases left between them. Here the CDR3 reads CASSLFLGQQFNQPQHF. CDR3 bases: TGTGCCAGCAGCTTATTCCTTGGACAGCAGTTCAATCAGCCCCAGCATTTT.

This chain links TRBV7-9 with TRBJ1-6; 10 bases match TRBD1. This CDR3 comprises 18 residues. Germline CDR1 SEHNR, CDR2 FQNEAQ (reference sequence). V was clipped by 4 bases and J by 3 bases; unmatched bases: 9. The CDR3 nucleotides are TGTGCCAGCAGCTCATCTTTGGACAGGGGGATCTATAATTCACCCCTCCACTTT. Protein: CASSSSLDRGIYNSPLHF.

The rearrangement joins TRBV19 to TRBJ1-1; D unresolved. The V end lost 9 bases, the J end lost 1 base, and 12 bases lay between the germline ends. CDR3 length: 13 residues. Germline lookup yields CDR1 LNHDA and CDR2 SQIVND (reference sequence). The CDR3 DNA is TGTGCCAGCACCCGTTCAGGGAACACTGAAGCTTTCTTT. Translated: CASTRSGNTEAFF. Together with reference TRBV19 and TRBJ1-1, the CDR3 gives the full variable domain: DGGITQSPKYLFRKEGQNVTLSCEQNLNHDAMYWYRQDPGQGLRLIYYSQIVNDFQKGDIAEGYSVSREKKESFPLTVTSAQKNPTAFYLCASTRSGNTEAFFGQGTRLTVV.

The chain is built from TRBV29-1 and TRBJ2-5, with 8 bases fitting TRBD2. The V and J ends lost 1 base and 4 bases, in that order; junction bases with no gene match: 2. Germline values: CDR1 SQVTM, CDR2 ANQGSEA. This CDR3 is 13 amino acids long. Written as DNA, the CDR3 is TGCAGCGTTGAAGTCCTAGCGGGAGAGACCCAGTACTTC. The encoded protein is CSVEVLAGETQYF.